The entry below gives a single TCR beta chain sequence along with its context. The antigen remains unidentified. The data were obtained in a study of shared clonotypes between healthy human individuals. Study results and limitations: Generation probabilities were higher for clonotypes shared across all four sorted-subset donors than for unshared ones.

The assay was immunoSEQ multiplex PCR, and TCRdb's table has in-frame clones only and misses some. The repertoire consists of fewer than 3 million clones, with less than 95% occurring once and the leading ten covering 0.37%. The CDR3 sequence is 11 residues long. Germline-derived CDR1 and CDR2 are MNHNS and SASEGT. V lost 7 bases and J 2 bases, leaving 6 bases between the germline ends. This clonotype was obtained from a man younger than 35 in good health. Some clones in this sample may be carry-over from other donors' samples. The genes are TRBV6-1 and TRBJ2-7, with D hard to call. The sequenced sample consisted of naive CD4+ T cells from PBMCs. Subset given: CD45RA+ positively selected. As DNA, the CDR3 is TGTGCCAGCACCTCGGCCTACGAGCAGTACTTC. Amino acid sequence: CASTSAYEQYF.